This T cell receptor (beta chain) was captured in a study of shared clonotypes between healthy human individuals. As concerns this clone: Its specificity is not known.

Naive CD8 isolation took CD45RO-negative cells positively selected for CCR7 and excluded terminally differentiated effector memory CD45RA+ cells. Healthy and HIV-negative, the adult donors had no recent acute infections or vaccinations. This CDR3 region has 15 residues. Deletions cut 0 bases from V and 7 bases from J, with 14 bases between. Germline V gene data show CDR1 as SGHKS and CDR2 as YYEKEE (reference sequence). Per the study methods: ImmunoSEQ supplied junction-only sequences lacking quality scores, so filtering was different. The repertoire was sequenced with immunoSEQ multiplex PCR; TCRdb's copy has only in-frame clones and lacks some. The DNA gave D and trimming, while V, J and clone size come from that table. Counted here are around 1.9 million clones, 85% to 95% occurring once; the ten biggest clones make up roughly 1.7%. Study results and caveats: Relative to memory subsets, naive subsets generally showed larger estimated richness. Some clonotypes were shared by all four sorted-subset donors, while others were not shared. The non-shared ones had lower generation probabilities than the shared ones.

The V and J genes are TRBV5-5 and TRBJ1-5; D may be TRBD1 (6 bases). This receptor was identified in a man in his late teens or twenties in good health. Some clones in this sample may be carry-over from other donors' samples. Sequenced sample: naive CD8+ T cells from PBMCs. CDR3 residues: CASSLDPGVRQPQHF. The CDR3 DNA is TGTGCCAGCAGCTTGGACCCAGGGGTGAGGCAGCCCCAGCATTTT.